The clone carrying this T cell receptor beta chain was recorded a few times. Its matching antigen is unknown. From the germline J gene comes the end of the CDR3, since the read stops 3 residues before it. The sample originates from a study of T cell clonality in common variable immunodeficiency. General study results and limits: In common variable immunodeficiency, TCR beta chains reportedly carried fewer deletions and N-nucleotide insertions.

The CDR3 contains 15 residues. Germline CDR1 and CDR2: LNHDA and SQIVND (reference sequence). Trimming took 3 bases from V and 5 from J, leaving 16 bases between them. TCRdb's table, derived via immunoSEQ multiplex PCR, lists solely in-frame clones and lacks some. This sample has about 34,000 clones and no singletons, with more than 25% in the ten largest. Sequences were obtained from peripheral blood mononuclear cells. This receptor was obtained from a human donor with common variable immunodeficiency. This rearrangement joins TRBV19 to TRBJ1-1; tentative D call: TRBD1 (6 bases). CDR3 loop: CASSIAPGVGTEAFF. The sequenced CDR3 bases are TGTGCCAGTAGTATTGCACCAGGGGTAGGTACTGAA.